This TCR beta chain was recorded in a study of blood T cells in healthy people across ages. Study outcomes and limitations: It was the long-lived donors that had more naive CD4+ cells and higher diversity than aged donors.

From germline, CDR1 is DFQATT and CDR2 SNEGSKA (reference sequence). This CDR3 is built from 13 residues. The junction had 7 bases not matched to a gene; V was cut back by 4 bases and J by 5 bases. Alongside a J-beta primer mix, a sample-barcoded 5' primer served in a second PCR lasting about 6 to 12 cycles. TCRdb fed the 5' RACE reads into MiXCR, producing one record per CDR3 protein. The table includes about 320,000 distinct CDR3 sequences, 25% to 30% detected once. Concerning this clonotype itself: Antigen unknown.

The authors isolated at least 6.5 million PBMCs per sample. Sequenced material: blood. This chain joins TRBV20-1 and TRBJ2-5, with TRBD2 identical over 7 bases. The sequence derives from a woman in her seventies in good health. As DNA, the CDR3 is TGCAGTGCTAAAGACGCGGGAGTGGAGACCCAGTACTTC. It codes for CSAKDAGVETQYF.